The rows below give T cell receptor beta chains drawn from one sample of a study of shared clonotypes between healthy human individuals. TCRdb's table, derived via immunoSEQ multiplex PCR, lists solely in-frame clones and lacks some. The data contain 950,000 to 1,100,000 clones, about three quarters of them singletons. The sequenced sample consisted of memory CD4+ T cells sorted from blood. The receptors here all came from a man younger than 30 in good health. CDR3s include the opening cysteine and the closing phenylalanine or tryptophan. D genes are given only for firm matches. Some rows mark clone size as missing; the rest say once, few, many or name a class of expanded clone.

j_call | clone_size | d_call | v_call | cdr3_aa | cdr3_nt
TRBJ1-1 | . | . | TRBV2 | CASSVESGPYTEAFF | TGTGCCAGCAGTGTGGAGTCGGGACCCTACACTGAAGCTTTCTTT
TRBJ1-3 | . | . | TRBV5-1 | CASSLTGRNTIYF | TGCGCCAGCAGCTTGACAGGGAGAAACACCATATATTTT
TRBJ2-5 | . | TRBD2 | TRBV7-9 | CASSLVSGEETQYF | TGTGCCAGCAGCTTAGTGAGCGGGGAAGAGACCCAGTACTTC
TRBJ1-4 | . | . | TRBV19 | CASSIGRGEEKLFF | TGTGCCAGTAGTATCGGCAGGGGCGAGGAAAAACTGTTTTTT
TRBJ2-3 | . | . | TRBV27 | CASSFRGGTQYF | TGTGCCAGCAGTTTCAGGGGGGGTACGCAGTATTTT
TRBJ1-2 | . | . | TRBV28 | CASTGTSGGYTF | TGTGCCAGCACCGGGACCTCGGGTGGCTACACCTTC
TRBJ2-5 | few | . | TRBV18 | CASSPGRQETQYF | TGTGCCAGCTCACCTGGGAGACAAGAGACCCAGTACTTC
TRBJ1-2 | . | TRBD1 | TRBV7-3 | CASSRGQGAHGYTF | TGTGCCAGCAGTCGAGGACAGGGGGCCCATGGCTACACCTTC
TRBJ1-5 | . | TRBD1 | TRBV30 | CAWGTGGLSQPQHF | TGTGCCTGGGGGACAGGGGGACTTTCCCAGCCCCAGCATTTT
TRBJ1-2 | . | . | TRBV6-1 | CASSDSLYGYTF | TGTGCCAGCAGTGATTCGCTCTATGGCTACACCTTC
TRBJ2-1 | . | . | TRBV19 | CASRDPRDLPFGEQFF | TGTGCCAGTAGGGACCCGAGGGACTTACCCTTCGGTGAGCAGTTCTTC
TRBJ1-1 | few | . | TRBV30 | CAWSQGRDTEAFF | TGTGCCTGGTCGCAGGGGCGGGACACTGAAGCTTTCTTT
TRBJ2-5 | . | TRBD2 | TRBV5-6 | CASSWGAGGHQETQYF | TGTGCCAGCAGCTGGGGTGCGGGGGGTCACCAAGAGACCCAGTACTTC
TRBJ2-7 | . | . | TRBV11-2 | CASSLDSLPVQYF | TGTGCCAGCAGCTTAGATTCTCTACCAGTTCAGTACTTC
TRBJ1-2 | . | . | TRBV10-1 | CASSDRAVPYGYTF | TGCGCCAGCAGTGATAGGGCAGTGCCCTATGGCTACACCTTC
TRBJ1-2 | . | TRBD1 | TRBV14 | CASSQTGGGYGYTF | TGTGCCAGCAGCCAAACAGGGGGCGGCTATGGCTACACCTTC
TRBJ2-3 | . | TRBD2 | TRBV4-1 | CASSITAGGQTWDTQYF | TGCGCCAGCAGCATAACGGCGGGGGGGCAGACTTGGGATACGCAGTATTTT
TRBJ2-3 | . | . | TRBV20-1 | CSAPQRDTQYF | TGCAGTGCTCCGCAGCGAGATACGCAGTATTTT
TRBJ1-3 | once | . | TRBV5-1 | CASRFTTNSGNTIYF | TGCGCCAGCAGGTTTACCACCAACTCTGGAAACACCATATATTTT
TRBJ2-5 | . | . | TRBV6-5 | CASSYGPRETQYF | TGTGCCAGCAGTTACGGGCCAAGGGAGACCCAGTACTTC
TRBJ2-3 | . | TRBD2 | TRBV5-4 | CASSLGGGTSGYTDTQYF | TGTGCCAGCAGCTTGGGAGGTGGTACTAGCGGGTACACAGATACGCAGTATTTT